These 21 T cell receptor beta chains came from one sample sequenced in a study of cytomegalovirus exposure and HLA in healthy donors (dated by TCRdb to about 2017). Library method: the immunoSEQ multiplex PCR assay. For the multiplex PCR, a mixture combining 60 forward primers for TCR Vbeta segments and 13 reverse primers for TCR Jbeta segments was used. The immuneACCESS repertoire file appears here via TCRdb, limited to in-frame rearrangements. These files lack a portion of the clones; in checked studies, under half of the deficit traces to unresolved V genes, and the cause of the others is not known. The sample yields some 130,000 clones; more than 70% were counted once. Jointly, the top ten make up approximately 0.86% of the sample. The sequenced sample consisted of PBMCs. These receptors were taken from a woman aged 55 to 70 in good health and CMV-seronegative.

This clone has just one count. CDR3 sequence: CASSMGLAEYNEQFF. CDR3 sequence (DNA): TGTGCCAGTAGTATGGGACTAGCAGAGTACAATGAGCAGTTCTTC. The chain uses TRBV19 and TRBJ2-1; 9 nucleotides line up with TRBD2. The CDR3 contains 15 residues. Germline V gene lookup returns CDR1 LNHDA and CDR2 SQIVND (reference sequence). Trimming cost V 3 bases and J 4 bases; bases outside gene matches: 4.

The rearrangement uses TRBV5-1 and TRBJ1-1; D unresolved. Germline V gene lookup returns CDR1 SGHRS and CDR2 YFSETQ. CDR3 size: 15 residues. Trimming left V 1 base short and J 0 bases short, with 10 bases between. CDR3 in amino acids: CASSLLPGMNTEAFF. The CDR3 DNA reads TGCGCCAGCAGCTTGTTACCGGGGATGAACACTGAAGCTTTCTTT.

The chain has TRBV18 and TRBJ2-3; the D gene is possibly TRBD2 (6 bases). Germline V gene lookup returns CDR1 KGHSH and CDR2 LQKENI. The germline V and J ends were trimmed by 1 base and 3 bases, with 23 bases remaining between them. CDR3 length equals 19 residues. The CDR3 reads CASSPLMGVTGAGTDTQYF. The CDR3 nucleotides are TGTGCCAGCTCACCACTCATGGGTGTTACGGGAGCGGGTACAGATACGCAGTATTTT.

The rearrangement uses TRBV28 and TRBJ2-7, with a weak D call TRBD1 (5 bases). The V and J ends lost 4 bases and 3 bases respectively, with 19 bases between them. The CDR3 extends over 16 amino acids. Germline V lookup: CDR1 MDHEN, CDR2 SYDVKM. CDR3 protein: CASSSSGLGQYYEQYF. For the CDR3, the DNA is TGTGCCAGCAGTTCCTCCGGATTGGGGCAGTACTACGAGCAGTACTTC. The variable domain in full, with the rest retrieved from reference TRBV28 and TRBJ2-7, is DVKVTQSSRYLVKRTGEKVFLECVQDMDHENMFWYRQDPGLGLRLIYFSYDVKMKEKGDIPEGYSVSREKKERFSLILESASTNQTSMYLCASSSSGLGQYYEQYFGPGTRLTVT.

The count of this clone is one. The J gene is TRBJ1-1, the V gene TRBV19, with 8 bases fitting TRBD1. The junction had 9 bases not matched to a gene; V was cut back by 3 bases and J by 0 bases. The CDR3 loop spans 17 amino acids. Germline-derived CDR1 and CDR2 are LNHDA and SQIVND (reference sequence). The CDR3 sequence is CASSIGRQGIMNTEAFF. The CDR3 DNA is TGTGCCAGTAGTATTGGGAGACAGGGGATAATGAACACTGAAGCTTTCTTT.

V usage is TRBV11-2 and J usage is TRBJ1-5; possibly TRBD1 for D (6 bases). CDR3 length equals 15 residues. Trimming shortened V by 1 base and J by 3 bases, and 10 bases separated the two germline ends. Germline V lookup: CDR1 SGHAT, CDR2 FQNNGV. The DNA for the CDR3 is TGTGCCAGCAGCTTAGGGCAGGGGTACAATCAGCCCCAGCATTTT. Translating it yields CASSLGQGYNQPQHF.

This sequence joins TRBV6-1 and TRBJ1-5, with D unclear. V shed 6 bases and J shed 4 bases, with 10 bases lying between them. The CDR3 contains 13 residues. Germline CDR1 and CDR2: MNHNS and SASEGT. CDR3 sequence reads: CASSGVDNQPQHF. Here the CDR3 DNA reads TGTGCCAGCAGCGGGGTTGATAATCAGCCCCAGCATTTT.

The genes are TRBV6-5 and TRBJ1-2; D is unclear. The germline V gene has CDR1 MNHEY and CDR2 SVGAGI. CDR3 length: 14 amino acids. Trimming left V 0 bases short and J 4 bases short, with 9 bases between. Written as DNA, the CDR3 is TGTGCCAGCAGTTACTCGGCGGAGGGCTATGGCTACACCTTC. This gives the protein CASSYSAEGYGYTF.

The CDR3 coding sequence is TGTGCCAGCAGCACCCTAGCGGGGTTCCAGTCCTACGAGCAGTACTTC. Translating gives CASSTLAGFQSYEQYF. The chain joins TRBV7-9 to TRBJ2-5, with TRBD2 matching 9 bases. The J call could be wrong; TRBJ2-7 is a better fit for the DNA end. This CDR3 comprises 16 residues. Germline CDR1 reads SEHNR; CDR2 reads FQNEAQ (reference sequence).

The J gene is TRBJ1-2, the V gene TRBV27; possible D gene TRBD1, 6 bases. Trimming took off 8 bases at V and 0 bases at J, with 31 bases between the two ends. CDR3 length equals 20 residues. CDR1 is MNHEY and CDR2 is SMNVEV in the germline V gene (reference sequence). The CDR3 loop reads CASEVWDRQDALLANYGYTF. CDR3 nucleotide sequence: TGTGCCAGCGAAGTTTGGGATCGACAGGATGCTCTACTAGCTAACTATGGCTACACCTTC.

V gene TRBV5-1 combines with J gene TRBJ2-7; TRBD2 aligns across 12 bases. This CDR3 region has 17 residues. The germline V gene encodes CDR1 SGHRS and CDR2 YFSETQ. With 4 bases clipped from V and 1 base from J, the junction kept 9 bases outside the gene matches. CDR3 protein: CASSHPPTSGSSYEQYF. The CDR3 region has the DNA TGCGCCAGCAGCCATCCGCCGACTAGCGGGAGTTCCTACGAGCAGTACTTC.

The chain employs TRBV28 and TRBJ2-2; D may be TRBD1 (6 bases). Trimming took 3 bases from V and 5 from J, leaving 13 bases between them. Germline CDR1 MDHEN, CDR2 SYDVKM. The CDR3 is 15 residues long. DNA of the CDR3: TGTGCCAGCAGTTTCGACAGGACCAGGACCGGGGAGCTGTTTTTT. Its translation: CASSFDRTRTGELFF.

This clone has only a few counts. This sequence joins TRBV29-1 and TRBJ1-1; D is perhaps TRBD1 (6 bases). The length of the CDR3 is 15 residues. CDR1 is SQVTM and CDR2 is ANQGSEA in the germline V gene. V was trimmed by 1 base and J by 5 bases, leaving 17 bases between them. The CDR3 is CSVEGWDNSGTEAFF. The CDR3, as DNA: TGCAGCGTTGAAGGATGGGACAACTCCGGGACTGAAGCTTTCTTT. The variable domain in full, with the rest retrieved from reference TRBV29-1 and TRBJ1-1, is SAVISQKPSRDICQRGTSLTIQCQVDSQVTMMFWYRQQPGQSLTLIATANQGSEATYESGFVIDKFPISRPNLTFSTLTVSNMSPEDSSIYLCSVEGWDNSGTEAFFGQGTRLTVV.

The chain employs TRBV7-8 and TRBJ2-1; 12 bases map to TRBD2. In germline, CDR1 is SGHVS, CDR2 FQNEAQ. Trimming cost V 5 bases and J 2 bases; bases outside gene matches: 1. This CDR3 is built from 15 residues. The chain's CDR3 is CASSRTSGAYNEQFF. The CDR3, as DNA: TGTGCCAGCAGCCGGACTAGCGGGGCCTACAATGAGCAGTTCTTC.

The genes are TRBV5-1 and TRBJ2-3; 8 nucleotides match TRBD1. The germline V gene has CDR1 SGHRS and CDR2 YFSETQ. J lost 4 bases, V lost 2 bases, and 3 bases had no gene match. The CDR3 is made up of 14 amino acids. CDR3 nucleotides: TGCGCCAGCAGCTTTCAGGGGGCCCCAGATACGCAGTATTTT. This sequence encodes CASSFQGAPDTQYF.

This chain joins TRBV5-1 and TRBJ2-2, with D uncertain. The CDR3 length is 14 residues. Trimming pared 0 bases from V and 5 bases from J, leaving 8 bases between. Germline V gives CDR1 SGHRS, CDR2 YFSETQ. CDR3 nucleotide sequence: TGCGCCAGCAGCTTGGGGTGGCAGACCGGGGAGCTGTTTTTT. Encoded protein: CASSLGWQTGELFF.

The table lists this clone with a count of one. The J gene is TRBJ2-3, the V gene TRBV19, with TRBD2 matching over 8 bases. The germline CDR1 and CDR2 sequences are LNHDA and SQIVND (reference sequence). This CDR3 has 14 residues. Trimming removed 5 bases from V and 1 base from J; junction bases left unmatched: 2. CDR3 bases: TGTGCCAGTAGTGAGCGGGGGTGCACAGATACGCAGTATTTT. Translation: CASSERGCTDTQYF.

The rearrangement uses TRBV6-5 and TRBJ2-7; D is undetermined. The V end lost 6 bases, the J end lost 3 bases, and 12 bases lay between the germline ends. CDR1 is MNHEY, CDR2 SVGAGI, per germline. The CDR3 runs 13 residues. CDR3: CASSLDISYEQYF. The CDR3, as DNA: TGTGCCAGCAGCCTCGACATTAGCTACGAGCAGTACTTC.

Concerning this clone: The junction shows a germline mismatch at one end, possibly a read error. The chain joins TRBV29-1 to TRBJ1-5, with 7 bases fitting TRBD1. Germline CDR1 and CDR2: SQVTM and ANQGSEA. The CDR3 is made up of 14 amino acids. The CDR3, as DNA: TGCAGCGTTCAAGACAGGGCTGATAATCAGCCCCAGCATTTT. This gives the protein CSVQDRADNQPQHF.

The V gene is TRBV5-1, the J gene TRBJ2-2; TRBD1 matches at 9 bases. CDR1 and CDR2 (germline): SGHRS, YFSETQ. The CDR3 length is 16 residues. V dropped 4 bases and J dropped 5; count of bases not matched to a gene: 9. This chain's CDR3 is CASSITGGSFTGELFF. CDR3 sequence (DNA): TGCGCCAGCAGCATCACAGGGGGCAGTTTTACCGGGGAGCTGTTTTTT.

CDR3 sequence (DNA): TGTGCCAGCAGTTTATGGGCTAGCGGGAGGTCTCTTTTGGAGACCCAGTACTTC. Protein: CASSLWASGRSLLETQYF. The rearrangement uses TRBV27 and TRBJ2-5, with TRBD2 identical over 11 bases. The V gene's germline CDR1 is MNHEY and CDR2 SMNVEV (reference sequence). This CDR3 contains 18 residues. V lost 1 base, J lost 5 bases, and 12 bases stayed unmatched.